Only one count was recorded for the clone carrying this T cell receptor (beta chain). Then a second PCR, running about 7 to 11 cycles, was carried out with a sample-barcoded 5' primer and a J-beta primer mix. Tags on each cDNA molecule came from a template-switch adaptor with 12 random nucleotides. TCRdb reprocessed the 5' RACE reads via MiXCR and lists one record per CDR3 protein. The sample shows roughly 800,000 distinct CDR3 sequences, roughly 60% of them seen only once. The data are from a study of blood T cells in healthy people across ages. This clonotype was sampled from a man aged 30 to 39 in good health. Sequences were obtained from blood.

The CDR3 here is CASSSAPGQGKEEQYF. CDR3 DNA sequence: TGTGCCAGCAGCTCAGCCCCGGGACAGGGAAAGGAGGAGCAGTACTTC. The gene calls are TRBV7-2 and TRBJ2-7; 9 nucleotides align to TRBD1. The germline CDR1 and CDR2 sequences are SGHTA and FQGNSA. Losses at the gene ends were 4 bases for V and 7 bases for J; bases not matched to a gene: 14. CDR3 length equals 16 residues.